This T cell receptor (beta chain) appears in the sequencing data of a study of T cell responses to AZD1222 COVID-19 vaccine. Notes on the study in general: Within unmutated variant regions lay the reported targets of nearly half of spike-specific TCRs. Two AZD1222 doses significantly raised spike-specific TCR breadth and depth over controls. Only a handful of AZD1222 recipients, several in all, had baseline seropositivity.

Libraries were prepared by immunoSEQ multiplex PCR; TCRdb keeps only in-frame clonotypes and omits some of them. The data contain about 99,000 clones, 80% to 95% of them singletons. The CDR3 length is 16 residues. J gave up 10 bases and V 3 bases, and 16 bases lay outside the gene matches. Germline V CDR1 and CDR2: SGHTS, YDEGEE. As for this clone: Its target is not known.

The TCR was taken from an adult in good health. This sequence joins TRBV5-8 and TRBJ1-1, with 9 bases matching TRBD1. The sequencing here drew on peripheral blood, taken on day 0 of AZD1222 vaccination. CDR3 DNA: TGTGCCAGCAGCTCCGGGACAGGGAGCCATGGTCCTGGAGCTTTCTTT. It is translated as CASSSGTGSHGPGAFF.